Listed below are T cell receptor beta chains from one sample, sequenced in a study of cytomegalovirus exposure and HLA in healthy donors. This table comes from immunoSEQ multiplex PCR, and its TCRdb copy is limited to in-frame clones, with some not included. The repertoire holds 100,000 to 150,000 clones, with over 80% as singletons. Source material: PBMCs. Source of these receptors: a boy younger than 18 in good health and CMV-seronegative. Each CDR3 is given with its conserved first and last residue. A D gene is named only where the DNA matches it firmly. Expanded clones get a size class; other rows say once, few or many, or leave the size out.

abundance: NA; j_gene: TRBJ2-7; d_gene: NA; v_gene: TRBV7-2; CDR3nt: TGTGCCAGCAGCCCCCCCCCACGGTACGAGCAGTACTTC; CDR3aa: CASSPPPRYEQYF
abundance: NA; j_gene: TRBJ1-1; d_gene: NA; v_gene: TRBV30; CDR3nt: TGTGCCTGGATAACCACGGGGGGAACTGAAGCTTTCTTT; CDR3aa: CAWITTGGTEAFF
abundance: once; j_gene: TRBJ2-7; d_gene: TRBD1; v_gene: TRBV6-1; CDR3nt: TGTGCCAGCAGTGGGGCAGGGACAGGGGGCACCTACGAGCAGTACTTC; CDR3aa: CASSGAGTGGTYEQYF
abundance: NA; j_gene: TRBJ2-1; d_gene: NA; v_gene: TRBV27; CDR3nt: TGTGCCAGCAGTTTATCATCTAGTACCAATGAGCAGTTCTTC; CDR3aa: CASSLSSSTNEQFF
abundance: NA; j_gene: TRBJ2-7; d_gene: NA; v_gene: TRBV9; CDR3nt: TGTGCCAGCAGCGTAGATGGGGCTACCAGCTCCTACGAGCAGTACTTC; CDR3aa: CASSVDGATSSYEQYF
abundance: NA; j_gene: TRBJ2-1; d_gene: TRBD1; v_gene: TRBV10-3; CDR3nt: TGTGCCATCAGTGTCCCGGGACAGGCTGAGGATGAGCAGTTCTTC; CDR3aa: CAISVPGQAEDEQFF
abundance: NA; j_gene: TRBJ2-2; d_gene: TRBD2; v_gene: TRBV25-1; CDR3nt: TGTGCCAGCAGTGACGGGGGCAGCGGGGGGGCACACGGGGAGCTGTTTTTT; CDR3aa: CASSDGGSGGAHGELFF
abundance: NA; j_gene: TRBJ1-5; d_gene: NA; v_gene: TRBV5-6; CDR3nt: TGTGCCAGCAGCTTGTATATGGGGCTGGCGGGCAATCAGCCCCAGCATTTT; CDR3aa: CASSLYMGLAGNQPQHF
abundance: NA; j_gene: TRBJ1-4; d_gene: NA; v_gene: TRBV6-1; CDR3nt: TGTGCCAGCAGAGGAACAGTCGAAAAACTGTTTTTT; CDR3aa: CASRGTVEKLFF
abundance: once; j_gene: TRBJ1-4; d_gene: NA; v_gene: TRBV29-1; CDR3nt: TGCAGCGTTGAGCGGGGCGTAGAGGGAGTACTGTTTTTT; CDR3aa: CSVERGVEGVLFF
abundance: NA; j_gene: TRBJ2-3; d_gene: TRBD2; v_gene: TRBV6-5; CDR3nt: TGTGCCAGCAGTTACCGGACTAGCGGGGTGGATACGCAGTATTTT; CDR3aa: CASSYRTSGVDTQYF
abundance: NA; j_gene: TRBJ2-7; d_gene: TRBD2; v_gene: TRBV25-1; CDR3nt: TGTGCCAGCAGTAGACACGGGACTAGCGGGAACTACGAGCAGTACTTC; CDR3aa: CASSRHGTSGNYEQYF
abundance: few; j_gene: TRBJ1-1; d_gene: NA; v_gene: TRBV6-5; CDR3nt: TGTGCCAGCAGTGAACTTGAACAGAATGAAGCTTTCTTT; CDR3aa: CASSELEQNEAFF
abundance: few; j_gene: TRBJ1-5; d_gene: NA; v_gene: TRBV19; CDR3nt: TGTGCCAGTCGAGGAGTGGGTTCACAGCCCCAGCATTTT; CDR3aa: CASRGVGSQPQHF
abundance: NA; j_gene: TRBJ2-3; d_gene: NA; v_gene: TRBV7-8; CDR3nt: TGTGCCAGCAGCTCCATCGACAGGGGAGGGCCAGATACGCAGTATTTT; CDR3aa: CASSSIDRGGPDTQYF
abundance: once; j_gene: TRBJ2-7; d_gene: NA; v_gene: TRBV6-5; CDR3nt: TGTGCCAGCAGTTACAAGCTGAGCTCCTACGAGCAGTACTTC; CDR3aa: CASSYKLSSYEQYF
abundance: NA; j_gene: TRBJ2-5; d_gene: TRBD2; v_gene: TRBV2; CDR3nt: TGTGCCAGCAGCTGGACTAGCGGTGGAGAGGCCCAGTACTTC; CDR3aa: CASSWTSGGEAQYF
abundance: NA; j_gene: TRBJ2-1; d_gene: TRBD1; v_gene: TRBV19; CDR3nt: TGTGCCAGTAGTATAGGGACAGGGGCTGCGAATGAGCAGTTCTTC; CDR3aa: CASSIGTGAANEQFF
abundance: NA; j_gene: TRBJ2-1; d_gene: TRBD2; v_gene: TRBV5-4; CDR3nt: TGTGCCAGCAGCTTGGTAGGGCGGGAGGAGCAGTTCTTC; CDR3aa: CASSLVGREEQFF
abundance: NA; j_gene: TRBJ2-1; d_gene: NA; v_gene: TRBV27; CDR3nt: TGTGCCAGCAGTCCACGAACAGGATACAATGAGCAGTTCTTC; CDR3aa: CASSPRTGYNEQFF
abundance: NA; j_gene: TRBJ2-3; d_gene: TRBD2; v_gene: TRBV29-1; CDR3nt: TGCAGCGCCCGCAGAGGGACTAGCGGGAGTACGAGCACAGATACGCAGTATTTT; CDR3aa: CSARRGTSGSTSTDTQYF
abundance: NA; j_gene: TRBJ2-1; d_gene: TRBD2; v_gene: TRBV5-4; CDR3nt: TGTGCCAGCAGCTCGGGACTAGCGGGAGCCCGGGAGCAGTTCTTC; CDR3aa: CASSSGLAGAREQFF